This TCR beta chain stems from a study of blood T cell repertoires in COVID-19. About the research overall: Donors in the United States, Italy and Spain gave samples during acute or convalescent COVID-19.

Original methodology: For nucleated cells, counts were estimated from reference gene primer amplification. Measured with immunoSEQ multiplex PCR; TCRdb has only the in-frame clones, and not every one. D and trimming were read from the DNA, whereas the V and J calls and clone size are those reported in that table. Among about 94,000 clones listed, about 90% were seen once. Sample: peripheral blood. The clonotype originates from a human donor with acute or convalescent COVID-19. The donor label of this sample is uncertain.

The CDR3 sequence: CASSLGVNEKLFF. DNA of the CDR3: TGTGCCAGCAGCTTGGGAGTTAATGAAAAACTGTTTTTT. This sequence joins TRBV5-5 and TRBJ1-4; no clear D gene. Germline values: CDR1 SGHKS, CDR2 YYEKEE (reference sequence). V gave up 0 bases and J gave up 4 bases, with 4 bases separating them. The CDR3 sequence is 13 residues long.